Shown below are 21 T cell receptor beta chains from a single sample sequenced in a study of blood T cell repertoires in COVID-19. Measured with immunoSEQ multiplex PCR; TCRdb has only the in-frame clones, and not every one. Of under 200,000 clones listed, more than 70% are singletons. Specimen: peripheral blood. The receptors here all came from a man aged 18 to 30 with active or convalescent COVID-19.

The J gene is TRBJ2-1, the V gene TRBV30, with D maybe TRBD1 (5 bases). V shed 2 bases and J shed 5 bases, with 10 bases lying between them. The germline gives CDR1 GTSNPN, CDR2 SVGIG (reference sequence). This CDR3 has 13 residues. As DNA, the CDR3 is TGTGCCTGGAGTACCCACAGGAACAATGAGCAGTTCTTC. Encoded protein: CAWSTHRNNEQFF.

The chain combines TRBV5-1 with TRBJ2-3; TRBD2 matches at 15 bases. This CDR3 comprises 16 residues. With V trimmed by 6 bases and J by 4 bases, 6 bases remained unmatched. Germline V gene sequence: CDR1 SGHRS, CDR2 YFSETQ. This chain's CDR3 is CASTGLAGGRADTQYF. Written as DNA, the CDR3 is TGCGCCAGCACCGGACTAGCGGGGGGGCGGGCAGATACGCAGTATTTT.

The chain couples TRBV6-5 to TRBJ1-4, with unresolved D. The germline V gene has CDR1 MNHEY and CDR2 SVGAGI. V dropped 2 bases and J dropped 8 bases, with 9 bases sitting between them. This CDR3 is 13 amino acids long. This CDR3 is CASSYGQAEKLFF. The CDR3 DNA reads as TGTGCCAGCAGTTACGGGCAGGCCGAAAAACTGTTTTTT.

The chain links TRBV20-1 to TRBJ2-7; D ambiguous. The CDR3 totals 11 residues. Deletions cut 6 bases from V and 7 bases from J, with 13 bases between. Germline CDR1 DFQATT, CDR2 SNEGSKA (reference sequence). This CDR3 is CSAPRQSEQYF. For the CDR3, the DNA is TGCAGTGCCCCGAGACAATCTGAGCAGTACTTC.

The rearrangement joins TRBV5-4 to TRBJ2-7; TRBD2 aligns across 7 bases. The V gene end was trimmed by 0 bases and the J gene end by 4 bases; junction bases not matched to a gene: 10. The length of the CDR3 is 16 residues. From germline, CDR1 is SGHNT and CDR2 YYREEE (reference sequence). The CDR3 DNA is TGTGCCAGCAGCTTGGCCGGGAGCGGGAACGGGTACGAGCAGTACTTC. Amino acids: CASSLAGSGNGYEQYF. The full variable domain, completed using reference TRBV5-4 and TRBJ2-7, is ETGVTQSPTHLIKTRGQQVTLRCSSQSGHNTVSWYQQALGQGPQFIFQYYREEENGRGNFPPRFSGLQFPNYSSELNVNALELDDSALYLCASSLAGSGNGYEQYFGPGTRLTVT.

The V gene is TRBV5-1, the J gene TRBJ2-5; D remains ambiguous. Per the germline V gene, CDR1 is SGHRS and CDR2 is YFSETQ. Trimming took 4 bases from V and 2 from J, leaving 9 bases between them. This CDR3 comprises 13 residues. Here the CDR3 reads CASSDRIQETQYF. CDR3 bases: TGCGCCAGCAGCGATAGAATTCAAGAGACCCAGTACTTC.

In the case of this clone: Within the sample, other DNA sequences also encode this same CDR3. This chain joins TRBV7-2 and TRBJ2-1; TRBD2 matches at 8 bases. After removal of 0 bases from V and 5 bases from J, the junction contained 3 bases not matched to a gene. CDR3 length equals 15 residues. CDR1 SGHTA and CDR2 FQGNSA come from the germline V gene. The CDR3 DNA follows: TGTGCCAGCAGCTTAGCGAGCGGGAGAGACAATGAGCAGTTCTTC. Its protein is CASSLASGRDNEQFF.

The CDR3 loop reads CASSIDRSGRWTDTQYF. CDR3 DNA: TGTGCCAGTAGTATAGATCGGAGCGGGAGGTGGACAGATACGCAGTATTTT. The chain couples TRBV19 to TRBJ2-3; 9 bases agree with TRBD2. Trimming cost V 0 bases and J 3 bases; bases outside gene matches: 7. Germline V gene sequence: CDR1 LNHDA, CDR2 SQIVND (reference sequence). This CDR3 region has 17 residues.

The chain joins TRBV10-3 to TRBJ1-2; perhaps TRBD1 as D (5 bases). The V gene lost 5 bases and the J gene lost 9 bases, with 10 bases spanning the gap. The V gene's germline CDR1 is ENHRY and CDR2 SYGVKD. The CDR3 sequence is 11 residues long. The CDR3 DNA follows: TGTGCCATCAGTCCCCAGGACAGCTACACCTTC. Amino acid sequence: CAISPQDSYTF.

This clone came up a few times. V and J are TRBV28 and TRBJ1-1; 9 bases fit TRBD1. This CDR3 comprises 15 residues. With V trimmed by 3 bases and J by 1 base, 3 bases remained unmatched. Germline V gene sequence: CDR1 MDHEN, CDR2 SYDVKM. CDR3 coding DNA: TGTGCCAGCAGTTTTTCGGGACAGGGGAACACTGAAGCTTTCTTT. Translation gives CASSFSGQGNTEAFF.

This clone was seen once. This chain connects TRBV12-5 to TRBJ2-3; no firm D call. The CDR3 has 13 amino acids. V lost 1 base to trimming and J lost 6 bases, with 8 bases between them. In germline, CDR1 is LGHNT, CDR2 FRNRAP. The CDR3 coding sequence is TGTGCTAGTGGTTTGGGAACGAGGGATACGCAGTATTTT. Translated: CASGLGTRDTQYF.

This clone came up a few times. V is TRBV4-1 and J is TRBJ2-5; 9 bases are shared with TRBD1. There are 15 residues in the CDR3. Germline V gives CDR1 MGHRA, CDR2 YSYEKL. V shed 3 bases, J shed 3 bases, and the junction held 5 bases outside the gene matches. CDR3 sequence (DNA): TGCGCCAGCAGCCACCTGACAGGGGGTAAAGAGACCCAGTACTTC. This gives the protein CASSHLTGGKETQYF.

This clone was observed a handful of times. The CDR3 DNA reads TGTGCCAGCAGCTTAGGGACTTCTTCCTATGGCACAGATACGCAGTATTTT. This gives the protein CASSLGTSSYGTDTQYF. V gene TRBV7-9 combines with J gene TRBJ2-3, with D perhaps TRBD2 (5 bases). The V gene's germline CDR1 is SEHNR and CDR2 FQNEAQ (reference sequence). The CDR3 is made up of 17 amino acids. Between the trimmed V and J ends, which lost 1 base and 1 base, there was a span of 15 bases.

The V call is TRBV29-1, the J call TRBJ2-5, with 11 bases that match TRBD2. Losses at the gene ends were 6 bases for V and 5 bases for J; bases not matched to a gene: 5. The CDR3 covers 13 residues. The V gene's germline CDR1 is SQVTM and CDR2 ANQGSEA. The CDR3 is CSVVPSGGETQYF. CDR3 nucleotide sequence: TGCAGCGTGGTACCTAGCGGGGGGGAGACCCAGTACTTC.

The V and J genes are TRBV4-1 and TRBJ1-2; D not certain. Trimming shortened V by 2 bases and J by 4 bases, and 14 bases separated the two germline ends. The CDR3 is made up of 15 amino acids. Looked up from germline, CDR1 is MGHRA and CDR2 is YSYEKL. The chain's CDR3 is CASSQRELAAYGYTF. The CDR3 DNA is TGCGCCAGCAGCCAACGGGAGTTGGCTGCCTATGGCTACACCTTC.

The CDR3 bases are TGTGCCAGCAGTCACGGAGGGGGACAGCAGACCTACGAGCAGTACTTC. Its translation: CASSHGGGQQTYEQYF. The rearrangement links TRBV28 to TRBJ2-7, with D perhaps matching TRBD1 (7 bases). Germline CDR1 is MDHEN and CDR2 is SYDVKM. V was pared by 5 bases and J by 2 bases, with 19 bases between. The CDR3 extends over 16 amino acids.

This chain uses TRBV3-1 (or the pseudogene TRBV3-2) with TRBJ2-1; 11 positions agree with TRBD2. Germline V gene data show CDR1 as LGHDT and CDR2 as YNNKEL (reference sequence). The CDR3 is 18 residues long. Trimming at V came to 1 base and at J to 3 bases, leaving 8 bases not matched to a gene. Written as DNA, the CDR3 is TGTGCCAGCAGCCAAGGACCTACCGGGACTAGCGGCTACAATGAGCAGTTCTTC. This translates into CASSQGPTGTSGYNEQFF.

The genes are TRBV29-1 and TRBJ1-2, with TRBD1 matching 7 bases. The CDR3 contains 12 residues. Germline-derived CDR1 and CDR2 are SQVTM and ANQGSEA. V lost 7 bases, J lost 5 bases, and 7 bases stayed unmatched. This chain's CDR3 is CSAGTVGYGYTF. The DNA for the CDR3 is TGCAGCGCTGGGACAGTGGGGTATGGCTACACCTTC.

This clone was found once. The chain links TRBV7-9 to TRBJ2-1, with a possible D match to TRBD1 (5 bases). Germline CDR1 reads SEHNR; CDR2 reads FQNEAQ (reference sequence). The CDR3 totals 14 residues. V was clipped by 1 base and J by 8 bases, with 12 bases between them. The CDR3: CASSLVGHSDEQFF. In DNA form, the CDR3 reads TGTGCCAGCAGCTTAGTCGGACACTCCGATGAGCAGTTCTTC.

This chain uses TRBV7-9 with TRBJ2-1, with 10 bases fitting TRBD2. J gave up 7 bases and V 2 bases, and 5 bases lay outside the gene matches. The CDR3 loop spans 15 amino acids. From germline, CDR1 is SEHNR and CDR2 FQNEAQ (reference sequence). The CDR3 DNA reads TGTGCCAGCAGCTTATTCCTAGCGGGAGAAAATGAGCAGTTCTTC. Translating gives CASSLFLAGENEQFF.

V is TRBV27 and J is TRBJ2-1; tentatively, D is TRBD1 (5 bases). Trimming shortened V by 5 bases and J by 8 bases, and 22 bases separated the two germline ends. The CDR3 sequence is 16 residues long. Germline V lookup: CDR1 MNHEY, CDR2 SMNVEV (reference sequence). In DNA, the CDR3 is TGTGCCAGCAGTCCCCGTGGCAGGGTGTTGGTCGATGAGCAGTTCTTC. As protein: CASSPRGRVLVDEQFF.